A single T cell receptor beta chain is shown here with its context. The antigen this receptor binds is unknown. CDR1 is given as SEHNR and CDR2 as FQNEAQ, both from the germline V gene (reference sequence). Reading from cysteine to phenylalanine, the CDR3 counts 15 amino acids. The DNA sequence is not available. From each donor, a roughly 2.5 ml peripheral blood sample was collected into PAXgene tubes and stored at -80 degrees C. Without T cell sorting, total RNA was isolated from whole blood using the PAXgene blood miRNA kit on an automated QIAcube. Peripheral blood from monozygotic twin pairs, either concordant or discordant for inflammatory bowel disease, underwent deep TCRalpha and TCRbeta repertoire profiling that used unique molecular barcoding. Smoking habits were recorded for all twin pairs, with individuals classified as current, former or never smokers. Libraries were built with 5' RACE. The input for every TCR library was around 3,800 ng of total RNA. cDNA was synthesized with SMARTScribe reverse transcriptase in eight separate reactions per sample. During cDNA synthesis, template switching introduced unique molecular identifiers that contained a 6-nucleotide sample barcode. TCRalpha and TCRbeta cDNA was amplified in two nested PCRs of approximately 17 and 9 cycles, and bead purification was carried out after each PCR. Before amplification, the cDNA was treated with uracil DNA-glycosylase and purified using the QIAquick PCR purification kit. The second PCR was the step at which Illumina TruSeq-compatible adapters and sample-specific barcodes were added. Library quality and concentration were assessed using TapeStation and Qubit, and about 4.7 ng of each library was pooled. Sequencing of the pooled libraries was done on an Illumina HiSeq2500 single-index Rapid Run using custom sequencing primers and 2 x 100 bp reads. Under the source paper's analysis protocol: UMI-based consensus assembly with MiGEC version 1.2.6 was used to correct PCR and sequencing errors. V(D)J alignment, clonotype assembly and CDR3 extraction were performed with MiXCR version 2.1.1. Gene usage, clonotype sharing and MAIT/NKT TCR abundance were normalised by analysing the top 1000, 10 000 and 20 000 clonotypes per sample. After downsampling to 27 000 UMIs, diversity was calculated as the inverse Simpson index using the vegan R package. Paired Mann-Whitney U tests were applied to discordant twin pairs, and Benjamini-Hochberg correction was used for multiple testing. Following reprocessing of the reads by TCRdb, the data hold one row per CDR3 protein sequence and no DNA is available. TCRdb, not the authors, supplied the V and J calls. The record for this sample contains 150,000 to 200,000 distinct CDR3 sequences. Of the sample, approximately 7.4% falls within the top ten clones.

This record comes from a study of monozygotic twins with inflammatory bowel disease (dated by TCRdb to the late 2010s). As for the study more broadly: A total of 28 monozygotic twin pairs were included in the full study, comprising nine German pairs (four IBD-concordant, five IBD-discordant) and 19 IBD-discordant Danish pairs. Within discordant pairs, disease-associated traits were sought mainly by comparing IBD patients with their genetically identical healthy co-twins. Each individual had, on average, about 151 000 unique TCRalpha sequences and 181 000 unique TCRbeta sequences available for analysis. Study-wide findings and limitations: IBD patients shared fewer clonotypes with other individuals than healthy twins did, most markedly in patients showing signs of disease activity. A decrease in TCRbeta repertoire diversity, as measured by inverse Simpson index, was observed in IBD patients compared with their healthy co-twins. Different T cell subtypes could not be distinguished in the analysis. Repertoire similarity did not differ between concordant and discordant twins, which could be due to limited statistical power. No single strong signal or clonotype linked to IBD turned up in the results, so the idea that one exists was not supported. Background noise and inter-individual variability may have been introduced into the repertoires by the differing immunosuppressive treatments among patients.

Sequenced material: blood. This clonotype was obtained from a human donor with ulcerative colitis or Crohn's disease, or a healthy co-twin of an affected twin (not recorded which). The chain employs TRBV7-9 and TRBJ2-2; there is no DNA to check the TCRdb D call of TRBD1. The CDR3: CASSLRAGIAGELFF.